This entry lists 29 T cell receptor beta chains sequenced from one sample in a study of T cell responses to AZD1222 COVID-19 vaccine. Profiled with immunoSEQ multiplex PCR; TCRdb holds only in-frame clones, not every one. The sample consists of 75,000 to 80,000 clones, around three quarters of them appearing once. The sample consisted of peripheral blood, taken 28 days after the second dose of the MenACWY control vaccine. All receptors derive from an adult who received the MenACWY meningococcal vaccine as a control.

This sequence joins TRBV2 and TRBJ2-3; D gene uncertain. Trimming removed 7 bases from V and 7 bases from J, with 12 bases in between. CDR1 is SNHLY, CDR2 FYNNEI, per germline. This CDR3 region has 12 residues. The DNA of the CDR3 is TGTGCCAGCATAGGGTTTGGGAATACGCAGTATTTT. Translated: CASIGFGNTQYF.

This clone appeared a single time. CDR3 residues: CASSLMSGELFF. Written as DNA, the CDR3 is TGTGCCAGCAGCTTAATGTCCGGGGAGCTGTTTTTT. The genes are TRBV7-9 and TRBJ2-2; D is ambiguous. The CDR3 is made up of 12 amino acids. Per germline, CDR1 SEHNR and CDR2 FQNEAQ (reference sequence). Trimming cost V 2 bases and J 6 bases, with 4 bases left between them.

The CDR3 DNA reads TGTGCCAGCAGCTTAGCGACAGGGGTTGGGAATGAGCAGTTCTTC. Encoded protein: CASSLATGVGNEQFF. The rearrangement joins TRBV11-2 to TRBJ2-1, with 8 bases matching TRBD1. The CDR3 spans 15 residues. Germline V gives CDR1 SGHAT, CDR2 FQNNGV. The trim removed 1 base at V and 7 bases at J, leaving 6 bases unmatched.

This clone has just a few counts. The CDR3 DNA reads TGTGCCAGCAGCCACCCACGCCGCCTCGGGGAGACCCAGTACTTC. It yields the protein CASSHPRRLGETQYF. The chain is built from TRBV7-9 and TRBJ2-5, with no clear D. The V end lost 5 bases, the J end lost 5 bases, and 18 bases lay between the germline ends. Germline loops: CDR1 SEHNR, CDR2 FQNEAQ (reference sequence). There are 15 residues in the CDR3.

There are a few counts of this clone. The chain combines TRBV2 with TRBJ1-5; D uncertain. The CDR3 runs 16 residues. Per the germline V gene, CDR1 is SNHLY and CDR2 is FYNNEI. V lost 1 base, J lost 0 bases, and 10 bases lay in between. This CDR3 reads CASSEVAHYSNQPQHF. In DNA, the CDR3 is TGTGCCAGCAGTGAAGTTGCCCACTATAGCAATCAGCCCCAGCATTTT.

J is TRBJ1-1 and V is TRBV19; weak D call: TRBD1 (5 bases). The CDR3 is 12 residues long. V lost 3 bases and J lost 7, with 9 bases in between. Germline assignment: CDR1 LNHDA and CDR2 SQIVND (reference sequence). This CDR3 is CASSMNGGEAFF. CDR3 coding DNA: TGTGCCAGTAGTATGAATGGGGGTGAAGCTTTCTTT.

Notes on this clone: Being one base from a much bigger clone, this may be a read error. The CDR3 coding sequence is TGCAGTGCTAGCGGGGACACTGAAGCTTTCTTT. Its translation: CSASGDTEAFF. The chain has TRBV20-1 and TRBJ1-1; no definite D call. Germline CDR1 reads DFQATT; CDR2 reads SNEGSKA (reference sequence). The CDR3 is made up of 11 amino acids. V was clipped by 3 bases and J by 3 bases, with 5 bases between them.

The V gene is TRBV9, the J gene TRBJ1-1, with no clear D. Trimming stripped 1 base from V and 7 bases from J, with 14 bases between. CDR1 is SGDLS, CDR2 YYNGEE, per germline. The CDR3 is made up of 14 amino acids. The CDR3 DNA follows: TGTGCCAGCAGCGTAACACTGTCGAGCAGTGAAGCTTTCTTT. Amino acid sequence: CASSVTLSSSEAFF. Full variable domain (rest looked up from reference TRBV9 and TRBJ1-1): DSGVTQTPKHLITATGQRVTLRCSPRSGDLSVYWYQQSLDQGLQFLIQYYNGEERAKGNILERFSAQQFPDLHSELNLSSLELGDSALYFCASSVTLSSSEAFFGQGTRLTVV.

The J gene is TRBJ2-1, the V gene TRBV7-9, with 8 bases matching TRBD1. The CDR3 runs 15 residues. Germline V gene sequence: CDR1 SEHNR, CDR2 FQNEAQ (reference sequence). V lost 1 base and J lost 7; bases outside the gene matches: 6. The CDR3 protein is CASSLVDRGWNEQFF. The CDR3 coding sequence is TGTGCCAGCAGCTTAGTCGACAGGGGTTGGAATGAGCAGTTCTTC.

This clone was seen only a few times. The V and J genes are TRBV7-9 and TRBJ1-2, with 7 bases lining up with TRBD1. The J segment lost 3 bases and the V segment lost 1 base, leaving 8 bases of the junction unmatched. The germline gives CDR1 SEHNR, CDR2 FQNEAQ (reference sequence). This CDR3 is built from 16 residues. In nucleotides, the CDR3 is TGTGCCAGCAGCTTAGACGGAGAAGGGGGCGACTATGGCTACACCTTC. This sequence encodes CASSLDGEGGDYGYTF.

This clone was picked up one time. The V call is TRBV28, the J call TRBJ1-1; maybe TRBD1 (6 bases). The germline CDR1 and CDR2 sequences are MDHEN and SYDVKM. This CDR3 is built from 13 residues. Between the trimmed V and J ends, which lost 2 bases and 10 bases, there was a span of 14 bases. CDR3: CASSLGGRWGAFF. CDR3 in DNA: TGTGCCAGCAGTTTAGGGGGCCGATGGGGAGCTTTCTTT.

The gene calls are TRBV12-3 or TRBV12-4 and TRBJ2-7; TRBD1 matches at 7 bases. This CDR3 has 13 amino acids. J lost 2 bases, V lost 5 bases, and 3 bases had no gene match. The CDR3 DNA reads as TGTGCCAGCAGTCGACAGGGCCCCTACGAGCAGTACTTC. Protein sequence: CASSRQGPYEQYF.

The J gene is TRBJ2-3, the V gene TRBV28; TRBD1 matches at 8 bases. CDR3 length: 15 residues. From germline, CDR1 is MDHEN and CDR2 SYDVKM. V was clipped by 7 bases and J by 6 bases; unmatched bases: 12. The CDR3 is CASTLTDRVTDTQYF. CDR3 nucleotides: TGTGCCAGCACCCTCACGGACAGGGTCACGGATACGCAGTATTTT.

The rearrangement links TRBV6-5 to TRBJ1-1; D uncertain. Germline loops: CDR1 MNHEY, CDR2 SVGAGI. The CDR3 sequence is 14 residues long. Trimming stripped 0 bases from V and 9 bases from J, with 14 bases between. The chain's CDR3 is CASSYSARKDQAFF. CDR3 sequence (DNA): TGTGCCAGCAGTTACTCGGCCCGGAAGGACCAAGCTTTCTTT.

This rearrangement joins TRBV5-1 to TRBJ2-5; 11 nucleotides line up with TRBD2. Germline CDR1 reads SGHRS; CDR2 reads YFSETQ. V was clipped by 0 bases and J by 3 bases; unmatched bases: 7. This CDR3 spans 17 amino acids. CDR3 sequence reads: CASSLAQSTSGEETQYF. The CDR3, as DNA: TGCGCCAGCAGCTTGGCCCAGTCGACTAGCGGGGAAGAGACCCAGTACTTC.

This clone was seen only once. CDR3 sequence (DNA): TGTGCCAGCAGCCCTACGGGCCAGGTTGGGGAGCTGTTTTTT. Translating it yields CASSPTGQVGELFF. This sequence joins TRBV7-3 and TRBJ2-2; D remains unclear. The ends were cut back, 5 bases at V and 8 bases at J, with 15 bases in the middle. Germline values: CDR1 SGHTA, CDR2 FQGTGA. This CDR3 region has 14 residues.

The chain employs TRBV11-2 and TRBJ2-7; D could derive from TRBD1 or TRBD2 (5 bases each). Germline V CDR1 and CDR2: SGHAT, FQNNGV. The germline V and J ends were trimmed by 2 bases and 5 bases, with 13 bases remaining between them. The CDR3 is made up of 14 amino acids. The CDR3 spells CASSLRWDGDEQYF. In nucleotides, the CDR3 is TGTGCCAGCAGCTTAAGGTGGGACGGTGACGAGCAGTACTTC.

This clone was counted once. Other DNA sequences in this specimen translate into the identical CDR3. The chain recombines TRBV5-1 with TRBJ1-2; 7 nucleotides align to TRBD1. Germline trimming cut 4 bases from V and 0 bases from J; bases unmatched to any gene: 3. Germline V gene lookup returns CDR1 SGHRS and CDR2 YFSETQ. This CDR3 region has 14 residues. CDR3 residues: CASSLGTANYGYTF. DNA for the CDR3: TGCGCCAGCAGCCTAGGGACAGCTAACTATGGCTACACCTTC.

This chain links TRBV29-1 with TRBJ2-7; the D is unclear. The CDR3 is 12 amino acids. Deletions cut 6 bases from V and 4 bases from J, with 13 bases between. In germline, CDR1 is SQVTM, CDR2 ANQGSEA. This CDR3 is CSVCNVSYEQYF. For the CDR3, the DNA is TGCAGCGTCTGTAATGTTTCTTACGAGCAGTACTTC.

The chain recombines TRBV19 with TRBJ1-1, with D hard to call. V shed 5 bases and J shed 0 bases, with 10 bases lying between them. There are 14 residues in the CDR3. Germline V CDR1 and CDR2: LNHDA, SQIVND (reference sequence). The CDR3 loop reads CASSETPMNTEAFF. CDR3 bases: TGTGCCAGTAGTGAAACACCTATGAACACTGAAGCTTTCTTT.

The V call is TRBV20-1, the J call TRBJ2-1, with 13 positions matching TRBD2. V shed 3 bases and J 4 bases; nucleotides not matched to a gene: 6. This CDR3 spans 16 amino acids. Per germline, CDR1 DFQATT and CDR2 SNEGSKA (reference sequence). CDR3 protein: CSASSTSGGPYNEQFF. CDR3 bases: TGCAGTGCTAGTTCGACTAGCGGGGGGCCGTACAATGAGCAGTTCTTC.

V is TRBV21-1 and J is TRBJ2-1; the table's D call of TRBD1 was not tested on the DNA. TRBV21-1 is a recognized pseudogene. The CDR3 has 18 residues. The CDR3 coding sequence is TGTGCCAGCAGCTCCCCCCGGCAGGGACAGGGCGCGTACAATGAGCAGTTCTTC. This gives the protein CASSSPRQGQGAYNEQFF.

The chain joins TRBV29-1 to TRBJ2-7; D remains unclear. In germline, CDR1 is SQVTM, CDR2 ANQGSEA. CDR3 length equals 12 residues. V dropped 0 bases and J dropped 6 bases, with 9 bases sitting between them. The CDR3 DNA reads TGCAGCGTTGAAGACGCAGCAAGCGAGCAGTACTTC. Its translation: CSVEDAASEQYF.

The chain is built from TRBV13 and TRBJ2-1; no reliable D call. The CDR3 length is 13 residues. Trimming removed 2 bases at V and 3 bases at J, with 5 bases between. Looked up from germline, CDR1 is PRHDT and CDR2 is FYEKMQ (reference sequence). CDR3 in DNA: TGTGCCAGCAGCTTACTGGGCTACAATGAGCAGTTCTTC. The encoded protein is CASSLLGYNEQFF.

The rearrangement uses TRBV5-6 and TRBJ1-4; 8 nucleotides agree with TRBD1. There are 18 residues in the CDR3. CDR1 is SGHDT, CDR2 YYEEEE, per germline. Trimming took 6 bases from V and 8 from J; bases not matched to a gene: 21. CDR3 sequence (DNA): TGTGCCAGCAAACTAGAGCGGGACAGGTTGAAGATTGGGGAAAAACTGTTTTTT. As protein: CASKLERDRLKIGEKLFF.

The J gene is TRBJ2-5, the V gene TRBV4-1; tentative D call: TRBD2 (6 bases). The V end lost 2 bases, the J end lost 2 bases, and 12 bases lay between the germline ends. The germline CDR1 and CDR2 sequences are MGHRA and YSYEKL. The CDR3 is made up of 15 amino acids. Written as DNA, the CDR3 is TGCGCCAGCAGCCAACGCCTGGGACTGCAAGAGACCCAGTACTTC. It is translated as CASSQRLGLQETQYF.

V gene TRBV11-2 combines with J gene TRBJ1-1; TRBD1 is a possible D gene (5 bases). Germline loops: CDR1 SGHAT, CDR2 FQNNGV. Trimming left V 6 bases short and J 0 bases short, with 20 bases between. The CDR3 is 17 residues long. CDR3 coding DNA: TGTGCCAGCAGTTCCGGGACCGTAGTCTCCATGAACACTGAAGCTTTCTTT. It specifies CASSSGTVVSMNTEAFF.

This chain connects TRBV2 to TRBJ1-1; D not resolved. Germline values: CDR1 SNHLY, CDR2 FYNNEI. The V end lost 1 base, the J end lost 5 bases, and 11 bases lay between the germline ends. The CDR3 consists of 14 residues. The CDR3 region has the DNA TGTGCCAGCAGTGAAGGGATCGGGGATACTGAAGCTTTCTTT. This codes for CASSEGIGDTEAFF.

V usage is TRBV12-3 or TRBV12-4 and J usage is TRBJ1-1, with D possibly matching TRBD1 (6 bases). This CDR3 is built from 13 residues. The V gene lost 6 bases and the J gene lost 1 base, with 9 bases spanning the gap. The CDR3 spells CASRQGENTEAFF. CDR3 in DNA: TGTGCCAGCAGACAGGGTGAGAACACTGAAGCTTTCTTT.